This TCR beta chain comes out of a study of T cells in Graves' hyperthyroidism and ophthalmopathy. Study results and limitations: A model built on 13 V-J features separated ophthalmopathy from stable hyperthyroidism. Most thyroid clonotypes with frequency above 0.001 were detected in blood.

Authors of the study amplified TCR beta CDR3 regions from RNA transcripts. First-round RT-PCR of the TCR CDR3 relied on the HTBI primer set. In TCRdb, the multiplex PCR reads were re-called with MiXCR into one record per CDR3 protein. Among approximately 400,000 distinct CDR3 sequences listed, about 18% were seen once. This clonotype was recorded many times. The antigen is undetermined. Trimming removed 6 bases from V and 4 bases from J; junction bases left unmatched: 13. The CDR3 is 16 residues long. This sequence originates from a young man with Graves' ophthalmopathy. The sample was blood. The chain is built from TRBV12-3 or TRBV12-4 and TRBJ2-3; 7 nucleotides align to TRBD2. The CDR3 DNA is TGTGCCAGCAGCCCTGAGGGAGGGATATTTTCAGATACGCAGTATTTT. Translating it yields CASSPEGGIFSDTQYF.